This T cell receptor beta chain was captured in a study of Graves' ophthalmopathy and Graves' hyperthyroidism. This clonotype was detected ten times or more. Using RNA transcripts, the TCR beta CDR3 regions were amplified. After a first-round RT-PCR with HTBI primers, a second-round multiplex PCR was run. TCRdb re-derived calls from the multiplex PCR reads in MiXCR, one entry per CDR3 protein. The top ten hold roughly 2.3% of the sample, which has roughly 400,000 distinct CDR3 sequences, roughly a sixth seen once. Germline loops: CDR1 SGHAT, CDR2 FQNNGV. Trimming took off 5 bases at V and 2 bases at J, with 15 bases between the two ends. The CDR3 has 15 residues.

This sequence originates from an adult woman with stable Graves' hyperthyroidism. The V and J genes are TRBV11-2 and TRBJ2-5; D might be TRBD1 (5 bases). The sample was peripheral blood. Here the CDR3 reads CASSRREGPQETQYF. The CDR3 DNA follows: TGTGCCAGCAGCCGCAGGGAAGGCCCACAAGAGACCCAGTACTTC. Full variable domain (missing parts from reference TRBV11-2 and TRBJ2-5): EAGVAQSPRYKIIEKRQSVAFWCNPISGHATLYWYQQILGQGPKLLIQFQNNGVVDDSQLPKDRFSAERLKGVDSTLKIQPAKLEDSAVYLCASSRREGPQETQYFGPGTRLLVL.